Listed here are 30 T cell receptor beta chains from one sample, sequenced in a study of CD8 T cells in Susac syndrome. Reverse transcription used about 0.45 to 1 ug RNA and random hexamers. TCRdb called the immunoSEQ multiplex PCR reads again in MiXCR, with one record for every CDR3 protein. The sample gives 200,000 to 250,000 distinct CDR3 sequences, 92% of which show up once; about 0.13% is in the top ten. Sequences were obtained from CD8+ T cells from PBMCs. The receptors shown here come from a human donor with multiple sclerosis.

The chain joins TRBV20-1 to TRBJ1-4; no reliable D call. Per germline, CDR1 DFQATT and CDR2 SNEGSKA (reference sequence). The CDR3 loop spans 14 amino acids. V dropped 1 base and J dropped 5 bases, with 11 bases sitting between them. The CDR3 spells CSARVVVGNEKLFF. CDR3 in DNA: TGCAGTGCTAGAGTTGTGGTCGGGAATGAAAAACTGTTTTTT.

The J gene is TRBJ2-3, the V gene TRBV6-5, with D tentatively TRBD1 (6 bases). This CDR3 is built from 13 residues. CDR1 and CDR2 (germline): MNHEY, SVGAGI. Trimming stripped 8 bases from V and 5 bases from J, with 14 bases between. CDR3: CASGEGEGDTQYF. DNA of the CDR3: TGTGCCAGCGGAGAGGGGGAAGGAGATACGCAGTATTTT.

In nucleotides, the CDR3 is TGTGCCTCCGGGACAGGTTTCTACGAGCAGTACTTC. It yields the protein CASGTGFYEQYF. V usage is TRBV5-6 and J usage is TRBJ2-7; the match to TRBD1 covers 8 bases. Per germline, CDR1 SGHDT and CDR2 YYEEEE. V shed 10 bases and J 3 bases; nucleotides not matched to a gene: 6. The CDR3 sequence is 12 residues long.

The chain has TRBV20-1 and TRBJ2-7; no reliable D call. Germline V gene lookup returns CDR1 DFQATT and CDR2 SNEGSKA (reference sequence). This CDR3 has 12 residues. V was trimmed by 3 bases and J by 2 bases, leaving 8 bases between them. The CDR3 sequence is CSARKRPYEQYF. The CDR3 bases are TGCAGTGCTAGGAAACGTCCCTACGAGCAGTACTTC.

This chain uses TRBV20-1 with TRBJ2-1; D gene ambiguous. The CDR3 is made up of 12 amino acids. The V and J ends lost 0 bases and 7 bases respectively, with 7 bases between them. Germline CDR1 reads DFQATT; CDR2 reads SNEGSKA (reference sequence). CDR3 protein: CSARDRWNEQFF. CDR3 nucleotides: TGCAGTGCTAGAGATCGGTGGAATGAGCAGTTCTTC.

This clonotype was seen only once. V usage is TRBV13 and J usage is TRBJ2-1, with a weak D call TRBD2 (5 bases). Germline V CDR1 and CDR2: PRHDT, FYEKMQ (reference sequence). This CDR3 comprises 15 residues. The germline V and J ends were trimmed by 5 bases and 7 bases, with 18 bases remaining between them. CDR3 protein: CASSRRGPGVNEQFF. CDR3 sequence (DNA): TGTGCCAGCAGCCGCAGAGGGCCCGGAGTAAATGAGCAGTTCTTC.

The chain combines TRBV19 with TRBJ1-2; D is unresolved. The CDR3 has 15 residues. Germline V CDR1 and CDR2: LNHDA, SQIVND (reference sequence). V was trimmed by 1 base and J by 6 bases, leaving 15 bases between them. The chain's CDR3 is CASSIGVAREDGYTF. CDR3 coding DNA: TGTGCCAGTAGTATAGGGGTCGCAAGAGAGGATGGCTACACCTTC.

The genes are TRBV6-2 or TRBV6-3 and TRBJ1-1; D gene ambiguous. Trimming shortened V by 6 bases and J by 2 bases, and 10 bases separated the two germline ends. This CDR3 comprises 13 residues. Looked up from germline, CDR1 is MNHEY and CDR2 is SVGEGT. For the CDR3, the DNA is TGTGCCAGCAGAAACGGGCACAACACTGAAGCTTTCTTT. Its protein is CASRNGHNTEAFF.

The rearrangement uses TRBV6-2 or TRBV6-3 and TRBJ2-7, with 9 bases that match TRBD2. V lost 11 bases and J lost 7; bases outside the gene matches: 12. The CDR3 consists of 13 residues. From germline, CDR1 is MNHEY and CDR2 SVGEGT. The DNA for the CDR3 is TGTGCCGCAACCGAGCGGGAGGCGGGAGAGCAGTACTTC. It codes for CAATEREAGEQYF.

The chain carries TRBV2 and TRBJ2-3; D may be TRBD2 (5 bases). The CDR3 totals 14 residues. V lost 10 bases to trimming and J lost 2 bases, with 16 bases between them. The V gene's germline CDR1 is SNHLY and CDR2 FYNNEI. The CDR3 DNA sequence: TGTGCCACCCCGCGGGTCTCAACCACAGATACGCAGTATTTT. Translation gives CATPRVSTTDTQYF.

The genes are TRBV5-1 and TRBJ2-3; 7 positions agree with TRBD2. The V and J ends lost 3 bases and 0 bases, in that order; junction bases with no gene match: 7. CDR1 and CDR2 from the germline V gene are SGHRS and YFSETQ. This CDR3 has 16 residues. CDR3 sequence: CASSSWDYTSTDTQYF. CDR3 DNA: TGCGCCAGCAGCTCTTGGGACTACACTAGCACAGATACGCAGTATTTT.

The V gene is TRBV13, the J gene TRBJ2-7, with D possibly being TRBD2 (6 bases). The CDR3 sequence is 16 residues long. Between the trimmed V and J ends, which lost 3 bases and 2 bases, there was a span of 17 bases. CDR1 and CDR2 from the germline V gene are PRHDT and FYEKMQ (reference sequence). As DNA, the CDR3 is TGTGCCAGCAGCTTCGGGTCGAGCGGGTCCACCTACGAGCAGTACTTC. It is translated as CASSFGSSGSTYEQYF.

The rearrangement uses TRBV20-1 and TRBJ2-5; D not resolved. V lost 0 bases to trimming and J lost 1 base, with 12 bases between them. The CDR3 has 15 amino acids. The germline V gene encodes CDR1 DFQATT and CDR2 SNEGSKA (reference sequence). CDR3 nucleotides: TGCAGTGCTAGAGATATTTATGTATTCCAAGAGACCCAGTACTTC. Protein sequence: CSARDIYVFQETQYF.

The chain couples TRBV27 to TRBJ1-1; maybe TRBD1 (5 bases). CDR3 length equals 13 residues. Germline V gene data show CDR1 as MNHEY and CDR2 as SMNVEV (reference sequence). V was shortened by 9 bases and J by 3 bases, with 14 bases between the two germline ends. CDR3 amino acids: CASGTAPYTEAFF. CDR3 sequence (DNA): TGTGCCAGTGGGACGGCCCCTTACACTGAAGCTTTCTTT.

The gene calls are TRBV30 and TRBJ2-7; a possible D gene is TRBD1 (5 bases). CDR3 size: 14 residues. CDR1 is GTSNPN and CDR2 is SVGIG in the germline V gene (reference sequence). Trimming left V 5 bases short and J 4 bases short, with 18 bases between. The CDR3 loop reads CAWELPGKEYEQYF. The CDR3 nucleotides are TGTGCCTGGGAGCTTCCAGGGAAGGAGTACGAGCAGTACTTC.

The chain uses TRBV12-3 or TRBV12-4 and TRBJ2-7; D not resolved. The CDR3 is 13 residues long. V was trimmed by 3 bases and J by 3 bases, leaving 9 bases between them. The CDR3 here is CASSLQTLYEQYF. The DNA of the CDR3 is TGTGCCAGCAGTTTGCAAACCCTCTACGAGCAGTACTTC.

The gene calls are TRBV29-1 and TRBJ2-1; D is ambiguous. V was clipped by 7 bases and J by 10 bases, with 11 bases between them. Germline V gene data show CDR1 as SQVTM and CDR2 as ANQGSEA. CDR3 size: 10 residues. CDR3 DNA sequence: TGCAGCGCGATAGCTGCGGAGCAGTTCTTC. Its protein is CSAIAAEQFF.

The chain joins TRBV6-5 to TRBJ2-1; possibly TRBD1 for D (6 bases). Between the trimmed V and J ends, which lost 8 bases and 0 bases, there was a span of 8 bases. Germline lookup yields CDR1 MNHEY and CDR2 SVGAGI. CDR3 length: 13 residues. The CDR3, as DNA: TGTGCCAGCCTAGGGGGCTCCTACAATGAGCAGTTCTTC. Translated: CASLGGSYNEQFF.

This chain connects TRBV15 to TRBJ1-6, with D maybe TRBD1 (5 bases). Germline lookup yields CDR1 LNHNV and CDR2 YYDKDF (reference sequence). Trimming cost V 5 bases and J 8 bases, with 16 bases left between them. The CDR3 is made up of 15 amino acids. In nucleotides, the CDR3 is TGTGCCACCAGCGGGACGCGGGACGGACATTCACCCCTCCACTTT. Protein: CATSGTRDGHSPLHF.

This chain connects TRBV7-9 to TRBJ2-5; D is possibly TRBD1 (6 bases). This CDR3 is 14 amino acids long. Trimming took 3 bases from V and 4 from J, leaving 12 bases between them. CDR1 is SEHNR and CDR2 is FQNEAQ in the germline V gene (reference sequence). CDR3 loop: CASSLWDKGETQYF. CDR3 DNA: TGTGCCAGCAGCTTGTGGGACAAAGGAGAGACCCAGTACTTC.

V is TRBV27 and J is TRBJ2-5; the D gene could be TRBD1 or TRBD2 (5 bases each). CDR1 MNHEY and CDR2 SMNVEV come from the germline V gene (reference sequence). V lost 5 bases and J 5 bases, leaving 12 bases between the germline ends. CDR3 length: 13 amino acids. CDR3 amino acids: CASSRGVQETQYF. As DNA, the CDR3 is TGTGCCAGCAGTAGGGGAGTCCAGGAGACCCAGTACTTC.

This chain joins TRBV6-5 and TRBJ1-4; the D is unclear. V was clipped by 0 bases and J by 2 bases, with 4 bases between them. This CDR3 has 14 residues. Germline loops: CDR1 MNHEY, CDR2 SVGAGI. The CDR3 sequence is CASSYSSTNEKLFF. The CDR3 DNA sequence: TGTGCCAGCAGTTACTCGAGCACTAATGAAAAACTGTTTTTT.

The chain employs TRBV3-1 and TRBJ2-5, with a tentative D call TRBD2 (6 bases). Per germline, CDR1 LGHDT and CDR2 YNNKEL (reference sequence). The length of the CDR3 is 18 residues. Trimming pared 2 bases from V and 2 bases from J, leaving 21 bases between. The CDR3 loop reads CASSQQGGARAGQETQYF. The CDR3 nucleotides are TGTGCCAGCAGCCAACAGGGAGGAGCAAGGGCTGGACAAGAGACCCAGTACTTC.

This chain's CDR3 is CANRDGSTDTQYF. The CDR3 bases are TGTGCTAACAGGGATGGGAGCACAGATACGCAGTATTTT. The chain employs TRBV6-1 and TRBJ2-3; a weak D match, TRBD1 (6 bases). Germline loops: CDR1 MNHNS, CDR2 SASEGT. This CDR3 contains 13 residues.

V is TRBV16 and J is TRBJ2-7; D possibly uses TRBD1 or TRBD2 (5 bases each). V was clipped by 4 bases and J by 3 bases, with 16 bases between them. This CDR3 has 15 amino acids. Germline V gives CDR1 KGHSY, CDR2 FQNENV. CDR3 coding DNA: TGTGCCAGCAGCCCGCCTGGGGGACGGAACTACGAGCAGTACTTC. Translation: CASSPPGGRNYEQYF.

V gene TRBV27 combines with J gene TRBJ2-1; 11 bases line up with TRBD2. This CDR3 has 15 amino acids. Looked up from germline, CDR1 is MNHEY and CDR2 is SMNVEV (reference sequence). J lost 4 bases, V lost 3 bases, and 2 bases had no gene match. The CDR3 is CASSFGTSGYNEQFF. The DNA for the CDR3 is TGTGCCAGCAGTTTTGGGACTAGCGGTTACAATGAGCAGTTCTTC.

The chain couples TRBV11-2 to TRBJ2-1; 10 nucleotides match TRBD1. This CDR3 is 15 amino acids long. V shed 6 bases, J shed 12 bases, and the junction held 14 bases outside the gene matches. Germline CDR1 SGHAT, CDR2 FQNNGV. CDR3 amino acids: CASRDGTGAVSRQFF. The CDR3 DNA is TGTGCCAGCAGGGATGGGACAGGGGCAGTGTCGCGGCAGTTCTTC. Variable domain in full (rest from reference TRBV11-2 and TRBJ2-1): EAGVAQSPRYKIIEKRQSVAFWCNPISGHATLYWYQQILGQGPKLLIQFQNNGVVDDSQLPKDRFSAERLKGVDSTLKIQPAKLEDSAVYLCASRDGTGAVSRQFFGPGTRLTVL.

The chain employs TRBV4-1 and TRBJ2-7; 9 bases map to TRBD1. With V trimmed by 4 bases and J by 2 bases, 18 bases remained unmatched. CDR1 is MGHRA and CDR2 is YSYEKL in the germline V gene. This CDR3 region has 19 residues. CDR3: CASSLATGQGGIKAYEQYF. The CDR3 region has the DNA TGCGCCAGCAGCCTTGCAACGGGACAGGGAGGTATTAAGGCCTACGAGCAGTACTTC.

The rearrangement links TRBV6-1 to TRBJ2-3, with 9 bases lining up with TRBD2. With V trimmed by 9 bases and J by 3 bases, 10 bases remained unmatched. The CDR3 has 15 residues. Germline lookup yields CDR1 MNHNS and CDR2 SASEGT. The CDR3 protein is CASSPGLALTDTQYF. The CDR3 DNA is TGTGCCAGTTCCCCGGGACTAGCTCTGACAGATACGCAGTATTTT.

V is TRBV19 and J is TRBJ2-7; no firm D call. Trimming shortened V by 5 bases and J by 3 bases, and 8 bases separated the two germline ends. Germline CDR1 reads LNHDA; CDR2 reads SQIVND (reference sequence). The CDR3 loop spans 12 amino acids. DNA for the CDR3: TGTGCCAGTAGTGATCCGGGCTACGAGCAGTACTTC. Its translation: CASSDPGYEQYF. Using reference TRBV19 and TRBJ2-7 for the parts outside the CDR3, the full variable domain is DGGITQSPKYLFRKEGQNVTLSCEQNLNHDAMYWYRQDPGQGLRLIYYSQIVNDFQKGDIAEGYSVSREKKESFPLTVTSAQKNPTAFYLCASSDPGYEQYFGPGTRLTVT.